The clone carrying this T cell receptor (beta chain) was detected only a few times. Sequencing used immunoSEQ multiplex PCR; TCRdb keeps in-frame clones, though not all of them. The sample shows roughly 250,000 clones, 70% to 90% of them seen only once. These data are taken from a study of blood T cell repertoires in COVID-19. Study as a whole: Sample material is recorded as cDNA or gDNA derived from T cells, B-cell-depleted T cells, or PBMCs.

Per germline, CDR1 SGHTA and CDR2 FQGNSA. V gave up 1 base and J gave up 4 bases; unmatched junction bases: 4. CDR3 length: 16 amino acids. This receptor was taken from a woman between 40 and 55 years old who had recovered from COVID-19. The V and J genes are TRBV7-2 and TRBJ2-2; 9 bases are shared with TRBD2. Sequences were obtained from peripheral blood. CDR3 coding DNA: TGTGCCAGCAGCTTAGTACTAGCGGGTGGCACCGGGGAGCTGTTTTTT. It is translated as CASSLVLAGGTGELFF. The full variable domain, its missing parts supplied by reference TRBV7-2 and TRBJ2-2, is GAGVSQSPSNKVTEKGKDVELRCDPISGHTALYWYRQSLGQGLEFLIYFQGNSAPDKSGLPSDRFSAERTGGSVSTLTIQRTQQEDSAVYLCASSLVLAGGTGELFFGEGSRLTVL.